This T cell receptor beta chain was found in a study of T cell clusters in autoimmune cytopenias. Study-level results: Compared with active autoimmune hepatitis patients, healthy donors showed approximately 2.7-fold more exclusive TRB clusters.

Germline-derived CDR1 and CDR2 are SGHVS and FNYEAQ. The CDR3 totals 13 residues. TRB amplification used 250 ng of peripheral blood genomic DNA. TRB was amplified by touch-down multiplex PCR, primer pools A and B combined. From the multiplex PCR reads, TCRdb lists one entry per CDR3 protein and no DNA. The repertoire table contains 5,500 or so distinct CDR3 sequences. A remark on this clonotype: Its antigen is unidentified.

In addition, the sample was reused for a study of T cell repertoires in aging, cancer and after chemotherapy.

Sequenced: peripheral blood. The rearrangement joins TRBV7-6 to TRBJ1-2. The sequence was obtained from a human donor in good health. The CDR3 is CASSPTDNYGYTF.